This T cell receptor beta chain was sequenced in a study of early T cells in non-severe SARS-CoV-2 infection. Trimming took off 4 bases at V and 1 base at J, with 14 bases between the two ends. This CDR3 comprises 15 residues. The germline V gene has CDR1 SGHTA and CDR2 FQGNSA. Using its own MiXCR run on the 5' RACE reads, TCRdb lists one record per CDR3 protein. The sample has some 63,000 distinct CDR3 sequences, 10% to 15% seen once. This clonotype was seen a few times. The J gene is TRBJ2-7, the V gene TRBV7-2; D assignment may be TRBD1 or TRBD2 (5 bases each). What was sequenced was whole blood. The sequence was obtained from an adult who was a healthcare worker with PCR-confirmed SARS-CoV-2 infection or an uninfected control (not recorded which). CDR3 sequence (DNA): TGTGCCAGCAGCTCCCCCGGGACGGCTTCCTACGAGCAGTACTTC. Translating it yields CASSSPGTASYEQYF. Combining the CDR3 with reference TRBV7-2 and TRBJ2-7 gives the whole variable domain GAGVSQSPSNKVTEKGKDVELRCDPISGHTALYWYRQSLGQGLEFLIYFQGNSAPDKSGLPSDRFSAERTGGSVSTLTIQRTQQEDSAVYLCASSSPGTASYEQYFGPGTRLTVT.